The next 29 T cell receptor beta chains were all read from a single sample in a study of T cell repertoires in cytomegalovirus infection (dated by TCRdb to about 2019). These receptors' antigens are unknown. For sequencing, an Illumina HiSeq 1500 was employed. Using fastp at Q25 and MiXCR, TCRdb reprocessed the public reads and kept productive beta chains. Duplicate CDR3 protein sequences are folded into a single record with the most common DNA and genes. The sample table holds approximately 350,000 distinct CDR3 sequences, of which about 35% were seen once. About 14% of the sample is in the top ten clones. This specimen's treatment or condition label, interpreted: in vitro stimulation with specific CMV peptide epitopes to enrich CMV-specific T cells. The sample here was cultured PBMCs, taken from culture after CMV antigen stimulation. Receptor source: a human donor in good health (CMV status not recorded). Some clones in this sample may be carry-over from other donors' samples.

This clonotype was recorded at least ten times. Here the CDR3 reads CASSFTGQGLSEQYF. Here the CDR3 DNA reads TGTGCCAGCAGCTTCACGGGACAGGGTTTAAGCGAGCAGTACTTC. The chain joins TRBV7-2 to TRBJ2-7, with TRBD1 identical over 9 bases. Germline CDR1 SGHTA, CDR2 FQGNSA. The CDR3 covers 15 residues. Trimming cost V 3 bases and J 6 bases; bases outside gene matches: 9.

This clonotype was detected many times. This chain links TRBV7-2 with TRBJ2-1, with 7 bases lining up with TRBD2. The CDR3 runs to 17 residues. Germline assignment: CDR1 SGHTA and CDR2 FQGNSA. V shed 2 bases, J shed 6 bases, and the junction held 13 bases outside the gene matches. In nucleotides, the CDR3 is TGTGCCAGCAGCTTAAGAAGATCAGCGGGAACGGGCAATGAGCAGTTCTTC. Amino acids: CASSLRRSAGTGNEQFF.

The rearrangement links TRBV6-2 or TRBV6-3 to TRBJ2-1; TRBD2 agrees at 12 bases. Losses at the gene ends were 6 bases for V and 6 bases for J; bases not matched to a gene: 21. The CDR3 loop spans 20 amino acids. From germline, CDR1 is MNHEY and CDR2 SVGEGT. Here the CDR3 DNA reads TGTGCCAGCAGCAACAACCTCAAGCTAGCGGGAGGGAGAAATCTCAATGAGCAGTTCTTC. Residues: CASSNNLKLAGGRNLNEQFF.

This clonotype was seen at least ten times. V is TRBV7-2 and J is TRBJ2-3, with TRBD1 identical over 8 bases. The CDR3 consists of 16 residues. V lost 1 base, J lost 8 bases, and 11 bases stayed unmatched. Germline CDR1 and CDR2: SGHTA and FQGNSA. CDR3 residues: CASSLGTGRLEGTQYF. The CDR3 coding sequence is TGTGCCAGCAGCTTAGGGACAGGGAGGTTAGAGGGTACGCAGTATTTT. Using reference TRBV7-2 and TRBJ2-3 for the parts outside the CDR3, the full variable domain is GAGVSQSPSNKVTEKGKDVELRCDPISGHTALYWYRQSLGQGLEFLIYFQGNSAPDKSGLPSDRFSAERTGGSVSTLTIQRTQQEDSAVYLCASSLGTGRLEGTQYFGPGTRLTVL.

Notes on this clonotype: Its ends do not fully match the called genes, so a read error is possible. The V call is TRBV7-6, the J call TRBJ2-1; either TRBD1 or TRBD2 may supply D (7 bases each). Germline loops: CDR1 SGHVS, CDR2 FNYEAQ. The CDR3 length is 15 residues. CDR3 coding DNA: TGTGCTAGCAGCTCAGGGGGGGTCCCCTACAATGAGCAGTTCTTC. It encodes CASSSGGVPYNEQFF.

Ten or more counts support this clonotype. V and J are TRBV7-2 and TRBJ1-1; 7 bases fit TRBD1. CDR1 SGHTA and CDR2 FQGNSA come from the germline V gene. CDR3 size: 15 residues. Trimming removed 6 bases from V and 3 bases from J; junction bases left unmatched: 10. The CDR3 nucleotides are TGTGCCAGCAGACCGACAGGGTTCGGGGACACTGAAGCTTTCTTT. It yields the protein CASRPTGFGDTEAFF.

The table lists this clonotype with a few counts. V gene TRBV6-6 combines with J gene TRBJ1-5; 10 nucleotides match TRBD1. The CDR3 is 17 amino acids. V was pared by 6 bases and J by 0 bases, with 8 bases of the junction left unmatched. Germline CDR1 and CDR2: MNHNY and SVGAGI (reference sequence). The CDR3 nucleotides are TGTGCCAGCAGGGGGACAGGGGATACTTATAGCAATCAGCCCCAGCATTTT. Its translation is CASRGTGDTYSNQPQHF.

This chain joins TRBV12-3 or TRBV12-4 and TRBJ1-1; weak D call: TRBD1 (5 bases). The CDR3 is 14 amino acids. With 7 bases removed from V and 7 bases from J, the gap between germline ends came to 19 bases. CDR3 bases: TGTGCCAGCACCCCCAATGGGGCCGGCGATGAAGCTTTCTTT. Translated, it gives CASTPNGAGDEAFF.

This clonotype was seen a few times. The gene calls are TRBV7-9 and TRBJ2-2, with no clear D. V lost 5 bases to trimming and J lost 7 bases, with 14 bases between them. The CDR3 is 14 amino acids. Looked up from germline, CDR1 is SEHNR and CDR2 is FQNEAQ (reference sequence). In DNA, the CDR3 is TGTGCCAGCAGCCCACTTGATAGATACGGGGAGCTGTTTTTT. Its protein is CASSPLDRYGELFF.

The rearrangement joins TRBV28 to TRBJ1-2; unclear D gene. Trimming took off 2 bases at V and 7 bases at J, with 14 bases between the two ends. Per germline, CDR1 MDHEN and CDR2 SYDVKM. This CDR3 region has 14 residues. The CDR3 DNA sequence: TGTGCCAGCAGTTTAACCGGGATCCCGGGTGGCTACACCTTC. Its protein product is CASSLTGIPGGYTF.

This clonotype turned up a few times. This chain links TRBV7-9 with TRBJ1-1; 8 bases match TRBD1. The germline V gene encodes CDR1 SEHNR and CDR2 FQNEAQ (reference sequence). The CDR3 totals 13 residues. J was trimmed by 5 bases and V by 11 bases; bases with no gene match: 10. The CDR3 region is CAALRQGKTEAFF. In nucleotides, the CDR3 is TGTGCCGCCCTCCGACAGGGGAAGACTGAAGCTTTCTTT.

J is TRBJ1-5 and V is TRBV19; tentatively, D is TRBD1 (6 bases). Germline lookup yields CDR1 LNHDA and CDR2 SQIVND (reference sequence). The CDR3 spans 15 residues. V lost 5 bases and J 1 base, leaving 12 bases between the germline ends. The CDR3 loop is CASSSTGNSNQPQHF. DNA of the CDR3: TGTGCCAGTAGTTCCACAGGGAACAGCAATCAGCCCCAGCATTTT.

The V call is TRBV7-2, the J call TRBJ2-5, with D maybe TRBD2 (5 bases). V lost 2 bases, J lost 1 base, and 11 bases lay in between. CDR1 is SGHTA, CDR2 FQGNSA, per germline. CDR3 size: 15 residues. The chain's CDR3 is CASSLSLDFQETQYF. In DNA form, the CDR3 reads TGTGCCAGCAGCTTAAGCCTGGACTTCCAAGAGACCCAGTACTTC.

The gene calls are TRBV4-3 and TRBJ1-6; TRBD1 aligns across 8 bases. CDR3 length: 15 residues. J gave up 10 bases and V 3 bases, and 8 bases lay outside the gene matches. Per the germline V gene, CDR1 is LGHNA and CDR2 is YSLEER. CDR3 loop: CASSHTTGVGSPLHF. DNA for the CDR3: TGCGCCAGCAGCCATACGACAGGGGTCGGGTCACCCCTCCACTTT.

This clonotype was counted at least ten times. The chain combines TRBV12-5 with TRBJ1-1; maybe TRBD1 (6 bases). The CDR3 consists of 14 residues. Trimming removed 5 bases at V and 1 base at J, with 11 bases between. Germline V gene lookup returns CDR1 LGHNT and CDR2 FRNRAP. CDR3 sequence reads: CASGPQDRNTEAFF. The DNA for the CDR3 is TGTGCTAGTGGTCCCCAGGACAGGAACACTGAAGCTTTCTTT. The whole variable domain, remainder taken from reference TRBV12-5 and TRBJ1-1, is DARVTQTPRHKVTEMGQEVTMRCQPILGHNTVFWYRQTMMQGLELLAYFRNRAPLDDSGMPKDRFSAEMPDATLATLKIQPSEPRDSAVYFCASGPQDRNTEAFFGQGTRLTVV.

V is TRBV19 and J is TRBJ2-1; D ambiguous. The CDR3 runs 16 residues. Germline CDR1 reads LNHDA; CDR2 reads SQIVND (reference sequence). Trimming pared 5 bases from V and 0 bases from J, leaving 14 bases between. Here the CDR3 DNA reads TGTGCCAGTAGTCTTCAACCGGGTAGCTCCTACAATGAGCAGTTCTTC. This encodes CASSLQPGSSYNEQFF.

The chain uses TRBV7-2 and TRBJ2-3; D remains ambiguous. The germline V gene has CDR1 SGHTA and CDR2 FQGNSA. V was clipped by 1 base and J by 4 bases, with 9 bases between them. The CDR3 extends over 14 amino acids. CDR3 sequence: CASSLGPGPDTQYF. CDR3 DNA: TGTGCCAGCAGCTTAGGCCCAGGTCCAGATACGCAGTATTTT.

This clonotype has a single count. The chain employs TRBV19 and TRBJ1-1; 7 bases line up with TRBD1. Per germline, CDR1 LNHDA and CDR2 SQIVND (reference sequence). Losses at the gene ends were 6 bases for V and 11 bases for J; bases not matched to a gene: 6. CDR3 length: 11 residues. CDR3 nucleotides: TGTGCCAGTAGCGTCAGGGGGGATGCTTTCTTT. Translation gives CASSVRGDAFF.

This clonotype is a singleton in its sample. V gene TRBV25-1 combines with J gene TRBJ1-2, with no clear D. V lost 9 bases to trimming and J lost 4 bases, with 12 bases between them. The CDR3 is 12 amino acids. Germline lookup yields CDR1 MGHDK and CDR2 SYGVNS. In DNA form, the CDR3 reads TGTGCCAGTACACACGGTTTCTATGGCTACACCTTC. As protein: CASTHGFYGYTF.

V is TRBV2 and J is TRBJ1-5; 8 bases line up with TRBD1. The V segment lost 8 bases and the J segment 9 bases; nucleotides outside the gene matches: 15. Germline V lookup: CDR1 SNHLY, CDR2 FYNNEI. The CDR3 covers 15 residues. The CDR3 DNA sequence: TGTGCCAGCCTGGATCCGGGACAGGCAAACAGGCCCCAGCATTTT. Residues: CASLDPGQANRPQHF.

This clonotype occurred many times. The chain couples TRBV7-6 to TRBJ2-7, with 8 bases aligning to TRBD2. This CDR3 is built from 14 residues. Trimming cost V 5 bases and J 4 bases; bases outside gene matches: 7. Germline assignment: CDR1 SGHVS and CDR2 FNYEAQ. The CDR3 DNA reads as TGTGCCAGCAGCCCCGGGGGGGGCCCGTACGAGCAGTACTTC. This codes for CASSPGGGPYEQYF. Together with reference TRBV7-6 and TRBJ2-7, the CDR3 gives the full variable domain: GAGVSQSPRYKVTKRGQDVALRCDPISGHVSLYWYRQALGQGPEFLTYFNYEAQQDKSGLPNDRFSAERPEGSISTLTIQRTEQRDSAMYRCASSPGGGPYEQYFGPGTRLTVT.

In its sample, this clonotype was seen many times. The rearrangement joins TRBV7-2 to TRBJ1-2, with TRBD1 matching over 7 bases. Germline assignment: CDR1 SGHTA and CDR2 FQGNSA. This CDR3 contains 14 residues. The trim removed 5 bases at V and 2 bases at J, leaving 5 bases unmatched. CDR3 coding DNA: TGTGCCAGCAGCACCTCGACAGGGAACTATGGCTACACCTTC. It encodes CASSTSTGNYGYTF.

V gene TRBV20-1 combines with J gene TRBJ2-1; D might be TRBD1 (6 bases). Trimming took 5 bases from V and 3 from J, leaving 11 bases between them. The CDR3 length is 13 residues. CDR1 is DFQATT and CDR2 is SNEGSKA in the germline V gene (reference sequence). CDR3 DNA: TGCAGTGCTGCAGGACAGAGCTACAATGAGCAGTTCTTC. Translating it yields CSAAGQSYNEQFF.

V is TRBV4-3 and J is TRBJ1-2; TRBD1 matches 7 bases. The germline V gene encodes CDR1 LGHNA and CDR2 YSLEER. The J segment lost 14 bases and the V segment lost 2 bases, leaving 11 bases of the junction unmatched. CDR3 length equals 13 residues. The CDR3 is CASSQLQGTARTF. DNA of the CDR3: TGCGCCAGCAGCCAACTACAGGGGACAGCGAGAACCTTC.

The V and J genes are TRBV3-1 and TRBJ2-5; D unclear. Looked up from germline, CDR1 is LGHDT and CDR2 is YNNKEL (reference sequence). This CDR3 has 13 amino acids. V lost 1 base and J 5 bases, leaving 8 bases between the germline ends. CDR3 residues: CASSQAPSETQYF. CDR3 coding DNA: TGTGCCAGCAGCCAAGCCCCTTCCGAGACCCAGTACTTC.

This clonotype was detected ten times or more. V usage is TRBV7-2 and J usage is TRBJ2-3; 14 nucleotides line up with TRBD2. Germline V CDR1 and CDR2: SGHTA, FQGNSA. Losses at the gene ends were 5 bases for V and 8 bases for J; bases not matched to a gene: 15. The CDR3 length is 18 residues. The CDR3 DNA reads TGTGCCAGCAGCGCGACTACGACTAGCGGGAGGGCTCTCCGTACGCAGTATTTT. It codes for CASSATTTSGRALRTQYF. Looking up the rest from reference TRBV7-2 and TRBJ2-3 gives the full variable domain: GAGVSQSPSNKVTEKGKDVELRCDPISGHTALYWYRQSLGQGLEFLIYFQGNSAPDKSGLPSDRFSAERTGGSVSTLTIQRTQQEDSAVYLCASSATTTSGRALRTQYFGPGTRLTVL.

The chain joins TRBV5-4 to TRBJ1-2; D is unresolved. V lost 4 bases and J lost 3, with 10 bases in between. CDR1 is SGHNT and CDR2 is YYREEE in the germline V gene (reference sequence). The CDR3 is 13 residues long. CDR3 in DNA: TGTGCCAGCAGCCCGGACGGATACTATGGCTACACCTTC. It translates to CASSPDGYYGYTF.

This chain links TRBV7-9 with TRBJ1-3; a possible D gene is TRBD1 (6 bases). V lost 1 base, J lost 2 bases, and 12 bases lay in between. The CDR3 contains 16 residues. CDR1 and CDR2 from the germline V gene are SEHNR and FQNEAQ (reference sequence). The chain's CDR3 is CASSLGQAWTGNTIYF. The CDR3 nucleotides read TGTGCCAGCAGCTTAGGACAGGCTTGGACTGGAAACACCATATATTTT.

V and J are TRBV28 and TRBJ2-3; 10 nucleotides align to TRBD1. V trimming: 6 bases; J trimming: 1 base; junction bases outside the gene matches: 4. Germline V gene sequence: CDR1 MDHEN, CDR2 SYDVKM. CDR3 length equals 15 residues. In DNA, the CDR3 is TGTGCCAGCAGGGACGGACAGGGGGGCACAGATACGCAGTATTTT. Translating gives CASRDGQGGTDTQYF.